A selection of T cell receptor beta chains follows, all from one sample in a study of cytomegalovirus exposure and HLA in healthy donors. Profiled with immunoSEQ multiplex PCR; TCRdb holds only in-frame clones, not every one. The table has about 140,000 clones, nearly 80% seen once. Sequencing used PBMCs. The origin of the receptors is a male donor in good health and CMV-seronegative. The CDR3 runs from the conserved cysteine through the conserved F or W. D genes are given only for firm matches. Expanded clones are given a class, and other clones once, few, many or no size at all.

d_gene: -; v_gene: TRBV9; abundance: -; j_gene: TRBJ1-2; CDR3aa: CASSAKYGYTF; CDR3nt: TGTGCCAGCTCAGCGAAATATGGCTACACCTTC
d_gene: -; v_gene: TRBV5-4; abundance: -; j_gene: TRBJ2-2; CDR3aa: CASSLGGTANTGELFF; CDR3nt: TGTGCCAGCAGCCTTGGGGGGACGGCGAACACCGGGGAGCTGTTTTTT
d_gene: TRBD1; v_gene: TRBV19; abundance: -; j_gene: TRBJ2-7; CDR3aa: CASSASVGTGYEQYF; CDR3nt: TGTGCCAGTAGTGCTTCCGTCGGGACAGGGTACGAGCAGTACTTC
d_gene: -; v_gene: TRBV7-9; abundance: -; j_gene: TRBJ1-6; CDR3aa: CASSLSTIPSPLHF; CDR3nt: TGTGCCAGCAGCTTGTCGACAATCCCCTCACCCCTCCACTTT
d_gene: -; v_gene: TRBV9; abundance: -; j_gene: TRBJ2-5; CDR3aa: CASNMQGGGETQYF; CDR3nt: TGTGCCAGCAACATGCAGGGGGGTGGGGAGACCCAGTACTTC
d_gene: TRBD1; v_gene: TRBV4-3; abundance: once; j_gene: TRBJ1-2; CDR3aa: CASSQDESGGAFF; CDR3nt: TGCGCCAGCAGCCAAGATGAATCAGGGGGCGCCTTCTTC
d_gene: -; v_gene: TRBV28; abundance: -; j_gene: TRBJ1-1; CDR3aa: CASSLPGRGTEAFF; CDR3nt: TGTGCCAGCAGCCTCCCCGGAAGGGGCACTGAAGCTTTCTTT
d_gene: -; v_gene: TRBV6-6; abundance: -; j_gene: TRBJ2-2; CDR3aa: CASRLRNTGELFF; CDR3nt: TGTGCCAGCCGCCTCAGGAACACCGGGGAGCTGTTTTTT
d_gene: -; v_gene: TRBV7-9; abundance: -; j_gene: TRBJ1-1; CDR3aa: CASSFPAGGMNTEAFF; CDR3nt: TGTGCCAGCAGCTTCCCGGCGGGTGGGATGAACACTGAAGCTTTCTTT
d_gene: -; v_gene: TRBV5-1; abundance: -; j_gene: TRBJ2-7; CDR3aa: CASSQDSYEQYF; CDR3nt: TGCGCCAGCAGCCAGGACAGCTACGAGCAGTACTTC
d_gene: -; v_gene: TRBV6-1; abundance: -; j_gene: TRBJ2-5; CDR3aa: CASSPSPTEQETQYF; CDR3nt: TGTGCCAGCAGTCCTTCCCCGACTGAGCAAGAGACCCAGTACTTC
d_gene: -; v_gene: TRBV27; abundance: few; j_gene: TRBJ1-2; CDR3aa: CASRKQDYGYTF; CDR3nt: TGTGCCAGCAGGAAACAGGACTATGGCTACACCTTC
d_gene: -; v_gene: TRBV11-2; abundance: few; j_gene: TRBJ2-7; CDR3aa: CASSLGPQGMNSYEQYF; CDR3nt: TGTGCCAGCAGCTTAGGTCCCCAGGGCATGAACTCCTACGAGCAGTACTTC
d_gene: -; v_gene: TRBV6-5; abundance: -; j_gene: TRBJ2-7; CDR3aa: CASSIQGSEQYF; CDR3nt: TGCGCCAGCAGTATACAGGGCTCCGAGCAGTACTTC
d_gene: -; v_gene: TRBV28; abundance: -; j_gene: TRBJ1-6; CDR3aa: CASLTGGSGGRGPLHF; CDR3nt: TGTGCCAGTCTGACGGGCGGTTCGGGGGGAAGGGGTCCCCTCCACTTT
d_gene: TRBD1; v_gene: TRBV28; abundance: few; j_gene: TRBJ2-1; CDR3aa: CASSIPGTGYAFF; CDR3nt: TGTGCCAGCAGTATTCCCGGGACAGGATACGCTTTCTTC
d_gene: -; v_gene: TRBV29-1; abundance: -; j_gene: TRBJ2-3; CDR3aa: CSTNTDTQYF; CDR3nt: TGCAGCACTAACACAGATACGCAGTATTTT
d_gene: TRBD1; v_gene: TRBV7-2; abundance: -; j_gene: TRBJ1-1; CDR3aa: CASSLRGGTGKLNTEAFF; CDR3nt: TGTGCCAGCAGCTTAAGGGGGGGGACAGGGAAACTGAACACTGAAGCTTTCTTT
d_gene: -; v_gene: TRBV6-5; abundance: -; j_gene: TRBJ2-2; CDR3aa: CASSYQGRTGELFF; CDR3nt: TGTGCCAGCAGTTACCAGGGTAGAACCGGGGAGCTGTTTTTT
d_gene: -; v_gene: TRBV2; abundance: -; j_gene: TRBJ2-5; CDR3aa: CASSDLTRETQYF; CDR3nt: TGTGCCAGCAGTGATTTGACGAGGGAGACCCAGTACTTC
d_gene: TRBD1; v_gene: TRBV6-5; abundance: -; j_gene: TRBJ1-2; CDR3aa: CASSYWGQGGTSGYTF; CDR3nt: TGTGCCAGCAGTTACTGGGGACAGGGGGGGACTAGTGGCTACACCTTC
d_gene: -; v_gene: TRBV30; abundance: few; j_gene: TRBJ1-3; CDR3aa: CAWSGRGAGNTIYF; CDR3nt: TGTGCCTGGAGTGGCAGGGGAGCTGGAAACACCATATATTTT
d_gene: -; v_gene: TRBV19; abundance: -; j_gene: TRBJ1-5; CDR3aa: CASSIFRQDYQPQHF; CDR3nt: TGTGCCAGTAGTATCTTCCGACAGGATTATCAGCCCCAGCATTTT
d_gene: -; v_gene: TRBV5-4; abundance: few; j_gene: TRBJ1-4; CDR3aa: CASSLRPAAELFF; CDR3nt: TGTGCCAGCAGCCTAAGACCGGCGGCGGAACTGTTTTTT
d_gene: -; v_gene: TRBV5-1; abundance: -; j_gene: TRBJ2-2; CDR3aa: CASSLGDYTGELFF; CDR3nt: TGCGCCAGCAGCTTGGGCGATTACACCGGGGAGCTGTTTTTT
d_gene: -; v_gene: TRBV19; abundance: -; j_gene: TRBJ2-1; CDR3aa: CASSVTDWNNEQFF; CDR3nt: TGTGCCAGTAGTGTAACGGACTGGAACAATGAGCAGTTCTTC
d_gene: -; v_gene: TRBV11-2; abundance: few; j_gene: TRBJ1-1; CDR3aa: CASSSWTDLTEAFF; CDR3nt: TGTGCCAGCAGCTCTTGGACAGATCTAACTGAAGCTTTCTTT
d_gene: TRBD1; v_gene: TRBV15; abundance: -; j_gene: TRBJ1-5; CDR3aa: CATSRDRGSGLPQHF; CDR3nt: TGTGCCACCAGCAGGGACAGGGGGAGTGGGTTGCCCCAGCATTTT
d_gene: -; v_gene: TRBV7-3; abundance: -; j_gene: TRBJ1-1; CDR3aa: CASSKQGGFEAFF; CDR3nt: TGTGCCAGCAGCAAACAGGGCGGATTTGAAGCTTTCTTT
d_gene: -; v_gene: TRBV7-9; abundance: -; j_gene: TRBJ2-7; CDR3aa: CASTRLGVPEQYF; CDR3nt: TGTGCCAGCACCCGCTTAGGGGTACCCGAGCAGTACTTC
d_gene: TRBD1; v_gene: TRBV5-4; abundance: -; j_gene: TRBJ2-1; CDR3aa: CATRAGGASSYNEQFF; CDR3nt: TGTGCCACCCGGGCAGGGGGCGCGAGCTCCTACAATGAGCAGTTCTTC
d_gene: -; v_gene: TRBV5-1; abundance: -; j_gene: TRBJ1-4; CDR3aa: CASSLPGSEKLFF; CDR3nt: TGCGCCAGCAGCTTGCCGGGGTCGGAAAAACTGTTTTTT
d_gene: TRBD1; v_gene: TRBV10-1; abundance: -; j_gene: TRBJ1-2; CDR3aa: CASSRDRGYGYTF; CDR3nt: TGCGCCAGCAGTCGGGACAGGGGCTATGGCTACACCTTC
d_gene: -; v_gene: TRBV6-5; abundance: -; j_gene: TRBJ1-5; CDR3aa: CASSYSTNSNQPQHF; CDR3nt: TGTGCCAGCAGTTACTCCACAAATAGCAATCAGCCCCAGCATTTT
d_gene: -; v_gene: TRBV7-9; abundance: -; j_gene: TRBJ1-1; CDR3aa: CASSLAGDFTEAFF; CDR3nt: TGTGCCAGCAGCTTAGCGGGGGACTTTACTGAAGCTTTCTTT
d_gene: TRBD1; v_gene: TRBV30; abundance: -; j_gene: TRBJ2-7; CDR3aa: CAWNPGQNYEQYF; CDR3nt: TGTGCCTGGAACCCGGGACAGAACTACGAGCAGTACTTC
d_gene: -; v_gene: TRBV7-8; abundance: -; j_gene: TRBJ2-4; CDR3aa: CASSYAPGNIQYF; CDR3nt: TGTGCCAGCAGCTACGCCCCGGGGAACATTCAGTACTTC
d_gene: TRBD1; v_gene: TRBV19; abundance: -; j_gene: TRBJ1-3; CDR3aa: CASSTGQGLNTIYF; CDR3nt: TGTGCCAGTAGTACGGGACAGGGATTAAACACCATATATTTT
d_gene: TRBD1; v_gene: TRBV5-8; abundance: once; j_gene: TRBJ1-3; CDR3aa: CASSFDRGSGNTIYF; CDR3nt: TGTGCCAGCAGCTTCGACAGGGGTTCTGGAAACACCATATATTTT
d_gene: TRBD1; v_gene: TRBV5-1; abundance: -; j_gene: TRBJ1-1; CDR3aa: CASSLGEGALTAFF; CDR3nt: TGCGCCAGCAGCTTAGGTGAGGGGGCCCTGACTGCTTTCTTT
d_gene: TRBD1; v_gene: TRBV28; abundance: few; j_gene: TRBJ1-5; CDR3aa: CASTSGTGIFQPQHF; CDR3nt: TGTGCCAGCACCTCCGGGACAGGGATATTCCAGCCCCAGCATTTT
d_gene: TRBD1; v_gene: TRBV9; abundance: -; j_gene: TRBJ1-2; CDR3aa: CASSSRQGARGYTF; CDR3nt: TGTGCCAGCAGCTCCCGCCAGGGGGCTAGAGGCTACACCTTC
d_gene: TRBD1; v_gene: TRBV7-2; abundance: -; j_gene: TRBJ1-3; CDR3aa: CASSSHRQGAGNTIYF; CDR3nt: TGTGCCAGCAGCTCCCACCGACAGGGGGCTGGAAACACCATATATTTT
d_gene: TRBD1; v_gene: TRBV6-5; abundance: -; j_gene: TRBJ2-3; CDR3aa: CASNQGATQYF; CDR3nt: TGTGCCAGCAATCAGGGGGCTACGCAGTATTTT
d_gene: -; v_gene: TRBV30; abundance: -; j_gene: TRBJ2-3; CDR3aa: CAWTLQGSDTQYF; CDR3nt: TGTGCCTGGACCTTACAGGGATCAGATACGCAGTATTTT
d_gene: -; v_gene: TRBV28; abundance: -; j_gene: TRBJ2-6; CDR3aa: CAVAGNSGANVLTF; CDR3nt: TGTGCCGTGGCAGGCAACTCTGGGGCCAACGTCCTGACTTTC
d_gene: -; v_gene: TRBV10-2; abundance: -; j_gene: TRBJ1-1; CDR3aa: CASTENTEAFF; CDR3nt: TGCGCCAGTACAGAGAACACTGAAGCTTTCTTT
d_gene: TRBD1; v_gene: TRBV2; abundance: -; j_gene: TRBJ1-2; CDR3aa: CASRMNRGEGYTF; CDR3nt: TGTGCCAGCAGGATGAACAGGGGGGAAGGCTACACCTTC
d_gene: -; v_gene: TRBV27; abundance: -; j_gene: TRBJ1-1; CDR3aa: CASSTRDTEAFF; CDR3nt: TGTGCCAGCAGTACGAGGGACACTGAAGCTTTCTTT
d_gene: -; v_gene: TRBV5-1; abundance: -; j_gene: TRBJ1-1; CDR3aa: CASSFGGEGTEAFF; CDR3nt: TGCGCCAGCAGCTTCGGAGGGGAGGGGACTGAAGCTTTCTTT
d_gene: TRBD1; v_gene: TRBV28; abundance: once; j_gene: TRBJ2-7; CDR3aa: CASSSPGTDYYEQYF; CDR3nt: TGTGCCAGCAGTTCGCCCGGGACAGACTACTACGAGCAGTACTTC
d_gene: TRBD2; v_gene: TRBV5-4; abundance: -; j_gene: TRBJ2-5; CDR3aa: CASSGSGGAARETQYF; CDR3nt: TGTGCCAGCAGCGGGAGCGGGGGCGCCGCCCGGGAGACCCAGTACTTC
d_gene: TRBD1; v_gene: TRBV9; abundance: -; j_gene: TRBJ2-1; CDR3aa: CASSVSSYRGSEQFF; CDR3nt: TGTGCCAGCAGCGTTAGTAGTTACAGGGGTTCTGAGCAGTTCTTC
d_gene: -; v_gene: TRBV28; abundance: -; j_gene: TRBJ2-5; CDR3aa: CASSVMSQETQYF; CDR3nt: TGTGCCAGCAGCGTGATGAGTCAAGAGACCCAGTACTTC